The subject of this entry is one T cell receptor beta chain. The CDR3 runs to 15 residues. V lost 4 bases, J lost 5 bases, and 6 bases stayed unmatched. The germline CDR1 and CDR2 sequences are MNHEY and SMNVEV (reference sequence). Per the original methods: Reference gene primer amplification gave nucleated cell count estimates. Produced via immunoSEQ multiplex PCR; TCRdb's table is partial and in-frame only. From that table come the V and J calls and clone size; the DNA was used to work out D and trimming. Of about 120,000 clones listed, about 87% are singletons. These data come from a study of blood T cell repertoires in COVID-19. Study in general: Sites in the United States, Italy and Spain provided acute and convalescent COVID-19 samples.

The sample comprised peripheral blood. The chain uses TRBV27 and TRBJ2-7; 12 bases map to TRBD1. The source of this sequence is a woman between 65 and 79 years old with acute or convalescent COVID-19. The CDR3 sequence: CASSSAGQGAHEQYF. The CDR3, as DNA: TGTGCCAGCAGTTCCGCGGGACAGGGGGCCCACGAGCAGTACTTC.